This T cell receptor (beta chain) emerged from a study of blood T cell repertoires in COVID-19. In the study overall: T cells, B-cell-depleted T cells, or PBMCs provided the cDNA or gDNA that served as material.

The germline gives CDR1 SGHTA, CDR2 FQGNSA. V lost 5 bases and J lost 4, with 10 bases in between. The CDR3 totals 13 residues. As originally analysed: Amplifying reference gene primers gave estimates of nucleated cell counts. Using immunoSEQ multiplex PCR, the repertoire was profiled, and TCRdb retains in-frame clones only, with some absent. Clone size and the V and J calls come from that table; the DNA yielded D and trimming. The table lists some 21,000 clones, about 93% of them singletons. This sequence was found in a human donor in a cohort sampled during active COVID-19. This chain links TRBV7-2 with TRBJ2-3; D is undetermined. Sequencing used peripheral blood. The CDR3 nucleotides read TGTGCCAGCAGCCAAGGCGGTGCAGATACGCAGTATTTT. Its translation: CASSQGGADTQYF.